This passage covers 31 T cell receptor beta chains from one sample sequenced in a study of blood T cell repertoires in COVID-19 (dated by TCRdb to 2018 to 2020). The library was obtained by the immunoSEQ multiplex PCR assay. Imported from immuneACCESS, the table was reduced by TCRdb to in-frame sequences with V and J called. These copies leave out some clones; in studies compared against another copy, an unresolved V gene accounts for under half, and the cause of the remainder is not known. This sample comprises approximately 280,000 clones, approximately 91% of them detected only once. The biggest ten clones account for about 9.8% of the sample. Sequenced input: peripheral blood. These TCRs come from a man between 18 and 29 years old with active or convalescent COVID-19.

The chain carries TRBV4-1 and TRBJ2-1; 9 bases fit TRBD1. The CDR3 is 16 residues long. The V segment lost 3 bases and the J segment 3 bases; nucleotides outside the gene matches: 6. Germline V gene data show CDR1 as MGHRA and CDR2 as YSYEKL. In nucleotides, the CDR3 is TGCGCCAGCAGCCATTTCGGGACAGGGAACTACAATGAGCAGTTCTTC. This codes for CASSHFGTGNYNEQFF.

The chain links TRBV7-9 to TRBJ1-5, with 9 nucleotides matching TRBD1. Germline trimming cut 0 bases from V and 7 bases from J; bases unmatched to any gene: 7. This CDR3 spans 16 amino acids. CDR1 and CDR2 from the germline V gene are SEHNR and FQNEAQ (reference sequence). The chain's CDR3 is CASSLATGTGNQPQHF. CDR3 in DNA: TGTGCCAGCAGCTTAGCCACCGGGACAGGGAACCAGCCCCAGCATTTT.

The rearrangement links TRBV13 to TRBJ2-2; D possibly corresponds to TRBD2 (6 bases). Looked up from germline, CDR1 is PRHDT and CDR2 is FYEKMQ (reference sequence). V lost 4 bases to trimming and J lost 6 bases, with 12 bases between them. CDR3 size: 14 residues. The CDR3 DNA reads as TGTGCCAGCAGCTCCCTGACTAGTCCCGGGGAGCTGTTTTTT. Residues: CASSSLTSPGELFF. Looking up the rest from reference TRBV13 and TRBJ2-2 gives the full variable domain: AAGVIQSPRHLIKEKRETATLKCYPIPRHDTVYWYQQGPGQDPQFLISFYEKMQSDKGSIPDRFSAQQFSDYHSELNMSSLELGDSALYFCASSSLTSPGELFFGEGSRLTVL.

The gene calls are TRBV5-4 and TRBJ1-2; 10 bases align to TRBD1. Germline V gene lookup returns CDR1 SGHNT and CDR2 YYREEE (reference sequence). CDR3 length: 14 amino acids. Trimming at V came to 5 bases and at J to 7 bases, leaving 8 bases not matched to a gene. This chain's CDR3 is CASRLTGGGGGYTF. The CDR3 DNA follows: TGTGCCAGCAGATTGACAGGGGGCGGGGGTGGCTACACCTTC.

The chain couples TRBV19 to TRBJ2-1; 11 bases are a match to TRBD1. Germline loops: CDR1 LNHDA, CDR2 SQIVND (reference sequence). With V trimmed by 5 bases and J by 5 bases, 2 bases remained unmatched. The CDR3 spans 14 residues. The CDR3 sequence is CASSADRGHNEQFF. CDR3 bases: TGTGCCAGTAGTGCGGACAGGGGGCACAATGAGCAGTTCTTC. Drawing the rest from reference TRBV19 and TRBJ2-1, the complete variable domain is DGGITQSPKYLFRKEGQNVTLSCEQNLNHDAMYWYRQDPGQGLRLIYYSQIVNDFQKGDIAEGYSVSREKKESFPLTVTSAQKNPTAFYLCASSADRGHNEQFFGPGTRLTVL.

The chain recombines TRBV5-4 with TRBJ1-2; 9 bases are shared with TRBD1. Per the germline V gene, CDR1 is SGHNT and CDR2 is YYREEE (reference sequence). J was trimmed by 4 bases and V by 4 bases; bases with no gene match: 8. CDR3 length equals 15 residues. The CDR3 reads CASSQDRGVFYGYTF. The CDR3 DNA follows: TGTGCCAGCAGCCAGGACAGGGGCGTTTTCTATGGCTACACCTTC.

This chain links TRBV19 with TRBJ2-7; D ambiguous. Trimming pared 4 bases from V and 6 bases from J, leaving 16 bases between. CDR3 length: 14 residues. CDR1 and CDR2 (germline): LNHDA, SQIVND (reference sequence). CDR3: CASSRSGPVGEQYF. CDR3 nucleotides: TGTGCCAGTAGTAGGTCAGGCCCCGTCGGCGAGCAGTACTTC.

V is TRBV6-2 or TRBV6-3 and J is TRBJ2-5; D might be TRBD1 (6 bases). V lost 6 bases, J lost 2 bases, and 13 bases lay in between. The CDR3 spans 14 residues. Germline values: CDR1 MNHEY, CDR2 SVGEGT. The CDR3 is CASSQTGTQETQYF. CDR3 sequence (DNA): TGTGCCAGCAGCCAAACCGGGACACAAGAGACCCAGTACTTC.

V gene TRBV7-9 combines with J gene TRBJ2-2; D gene ambiguous. Germline V gene sequence: CDR1 SEHNR, CDR2 FQNEAQ (reference sequence). Trimming removed 6 bases at V and 7 bases at J, with 3 bases between. This CDR3 is 10 amino acids long. CDR3 bases: TGTGCCAGCAGATACGGGGAGCTGTTTTTT. Protein product: CASRYGELFF.

The chain links TRBV14 to TRBJ2-1, with 12 bases identical to TRBD2. This CDR3 region has 19 residues. Per germline, CDR1 SGHDN and CDR2 FVKESK. The trim removed 4 bases at V and 2 bases at J, leaving 12 bases unmatched. The CDR3 is CASSRIQLAGGHTYNEQFF. CDR3 in DNA: TGTGCCAGCAGCCGCATCCAACTAGCGGGGGGCCATACCTACAATGAGCAGTTCTTC.

V usage is TRBV7-2 and J usage is TRBJ2-4, with D uncertain. The germline gives CDR1 SGHTA, CDR2 FQGNSA. With 5 bases removed from V and 0 bases from J, the gap between germline ends came to 11 bases. This CDR3 has 15 residues. The CDR3: CASSIAGLAKNIQYF. The DNA for the CDR3 is TGTGCCAGCAGCATCGCAGGATTAGCCAAAAACATTCAGTACTTC.

This chain connects TRBV2 to TRBJ2-1; 8 bases align to TRBD2. J was trimmed by 8 bases and V by 4 bases; bases with no gene match: 10. Germline V lookup: CDR1 SNHLY, CDR2 FYNNEI. This CDR3 has 15 amino acids. The CDR3 DNA sequence: TGTGCCAGCAGTGCTTCCAGCGGGAGTAGCGATGAGCAGTTCTTC. This encodes CASSASSGSSDEQFF.

The chain joins TRBV5-1 to TRBJ2-7, with a tentative D call TRBD2 (5 bases). V was cut by 0 bases and J by 3 bases, with 10 bases left in between. CDR1 and CDR2 from the germline V gene are SGHRS and YFSETQ. There are 14 residues in the CDR3. CDR3 DNA: TGCGCCAGCAGCTTGGCCCCGGGGATCTACGAGCAGTACTTC. Translation: CASSLAPGIYEQYF.

The CDR3: CASSLAWGGDTDTQYF. The CDR3 DNA reads as TGCGCCAGCAGCTTGGCGTGGGGGGGCGATACAGATACGCAGTATTTT. The genes are TRBV5-1 and TRBJ2-3; a weak D match, TRBD2 (7 bases). Germline V gene data show CDR1 as SGHRS and CDR2 as YFSETQ. The V gene lost 0 bases and the J gene lost 3 bases, with 14 bases spanning the gap. The CDR3 totals 16 residues.

The rearrangement joins TRBV2 to TRBJ1-1, with D possibly being TRBD1 (5 bases). The CDR3 length is 17 residues. CDR1 and CDR2 (germline): SNHLY, FYNNEI. V dropped 8 bases and J dropped 4 bases, with 26 bases sitting between them. The CDR3 reads CASLWRGLAGIGTEAFF. The DNA of the CDR3 is TGTGCCAGCCTATGGAGGGGTCTCGCTGGTATAGGCACTGAAGCTTTCTTT.

CDR3 in DNA: TGCAGTGCTAGTGACGGGACTGAAGCTTTCTTT. Amino acids: CSASDGTEAFF. The rearrangement uses TRBV20-1 and TRBJ1-1; D gene ambiguous. The CDR3 runs to 11 residues. V was shortened by 3 bases and J by 5 bases, with 7 bases between the two germline ends. CDR1 DFQATT and CDR2 SNEGSKA come from the germline V gene (reference sequence).

The rearrangement joins TRBV11-2 to TRBJ1-1; no definite D call. Trimming took off 0 bases at V and 8 bases at J, with 7 bases between the two ends. Germline V lookup: CDR1 SGHAT, CDR2 FQNNGV. This CDR3 is 12 amino acids long. The CDR3 reads CASSLDRVEAFF. CDR3 nucleotides: TGTGCCAGCAGCTTAGATCGGGTGGAAGCTTTCTTT.

CDR3 bases: TGTGCCAGTACACGCGGGGGTGCAGATACGCAGTATTTT. Protein: CASTRGGADTQYF. This chain uses TRBV5-6 with TRBJ2-3; 7 positions match TRBD2. Germline CDR1 is SGHDT and CDR2 is YYEEEE. Trimming took 8 bases from V and 4 from J; bases not matched to a gene: 7. The CDR3 contains 13 residues.

The chain joins TRBV19 to TRBJ1-5; TRBD1 aligns across 7 bases. V lost 4 bases and J lost 3; bases outside the gene matches: 6. Germline values: CDR1 LNHDA, CDR2 SQIVND (reference sequence). The CDR3 spans 15 residues. The CDR3, as DNA: TGTGCCAGTAGTAAGGACAGGACGAACAATCAGCCCCAGCATTTT. Translating gives CASSKDRTNNQPQHF.

This clone was detected once. V usage is TRBV10-3 and J usage is TRBJ1-2; TRBD1 matches 11 bases. This CDR3 region has 14 residues. CDR1 ENHRY and CDR2 SYGVKD come from the germline V gene. V was pared by 5 bases and J by 6 bases, with 5 bases of the junction left unmatched. Here the CDR3 reads CAISKGQGVDGYTF. CDR3 coding DNA: TGTGCCATCAGTAAGGGACAGGGGGTCGATGGCTACACCTTC.

V is TRBV7-9 and J is TRBJ1-2; 8 bases fit TRBD1. This CDR3 is built from 17 residues. From germline, CDR1 is SEHNR and CDR2 FQNEAQ (reference sequence). V shed 5 bases and J 0 bases; nucleotides not matched to a gene: 11. The CDR3 region has the DNA TGTGCCAGCAGCCAAGCGGACTCGACAGGGGCTAACTATGGCTACACCTTC. Protein: CASSQADSTGANYGYTF.

The V gene is TRBV4-3, the J gene TRBJ2-1; 8 nucleotides match TRBD1. The ends lost 4 bases at V and 8 bases at J; junction bases unmatched: 7. Germline loops: CDR1 LGHNA, CDR2 YSLEER. The CDR3 length is 14 residues. The CDR3 loop reads CASSPRDRIHEQFF. The CDR3 region has the DNA TGCGCCAGCAGCCCCCGGGACAGGATCCATGAGCAGTTCTTC.

This chain joins TRBV6-6 and TRBJ2-5; 12 bases align to TRBD1. V lost 5 bases, J lost 5 bases, and 9 bases stayed unmatched. The CDR3 is 16 amino acids. CDR1 and CDR2 from the germline V gene are MNHNY and SVGAGI (reference sequence). Here the CDR3 reads CASSKGTGGPWETQYF. The CDR3 DNA sequence: TGTGCCAGCAGTAAAGGGACAGGGGGCCCTTGGGAGACCCAGTACTTC.

V usage is TRBV7-9 and J usage is TRBJ2-3; TRBD1 matches 8 bases. CDR3 length: 19 residues. Losses at the gene ends were 7 bases for V and 0 bases for J; bases not matched to a gene: 18. In germline, CDR1 is SEHNR, CDR2 FQNEAQ (reference sequence). The CDR3 reads CASMGAGQGAFQSTDTQYF. CDR3 sequence (DNA): TGTGCCAGCATGGGCGCAGGGCAGGGGGCCTTTCAAAGCACAGATACGCAGTATTTT.

The chain joins TRBV3-1 (or the pseudogene TRBV3-2) to TRBJ2-7; TRBD1 agrees at 9 bases. Trimming at V came to 8 bases and at J to 3 bases, leaving 5 bases not matched to a gene. The CDR3 totals 13 residues. Germline lookup yields CDR1 LGHDT and CDR2 YNNKEL (reference sequence). As DNA, the CDR3 is TGTGCCAGCCAGGGACAGGGAGGCTACGAGCAGTACTTC. Encoded protein: CASQGQGGYEQYF.

This clone was counted only a few times. One junction end does not reproduce the germline sequence, and a read error may be involved. J is TRBJ1-5 and V is TRBV27; D gene ambiguous. The CDR3 sequence is 13 residues long. Germline CDR1 and CDR2: MNHEY and SMNVEV (reference sequence). CDR3 sequence (DNA): TGTGCCAGCAGCCTGTCTAGCAATCAACCCCAGCATTTT. Its protein product is CASSLSSNQPQHF.

The genes are TRBV14 and TRBJ2-7, with D perhaps TRBD2 (6 bases). This CDR3 contains 16 residues. The V end was cut by 2 bases, the J end by 11 bases, with 25 bases between. CDR1 and CDR2 (germline): SGHDN, FVKESK. CDR3 loop: CASSQYGGTSSPVEYF. The CDR3 bases are TGTGCCAGCAGCCAATACGGGGGTACTAGCTCGCCGGTGGAGTACTTC.

The rearrangement links TRBV10-3 to TRBJ1-2; possibly TRBD1 for D (6 bases). V was pared by 4 bases and J by 2 bases, with 8 bases between. There are 13 residues in the CDR3. Germline V gene lookup returns CDR1 ENHRY and CDR2 SYGVKD. The CDR3 sequence: CAISVRGNYGYTF. The CDR3 nucleotides are TGTGCCATCAGTGTCAGGGGCAACTATGGCTACACCTTC.

V gene TRBV24-1 combines with J gene TRBJ2-7, with D possibly being TRBD1 (6 bases). The germline CDR1 and CDR2 sequences are KGHDR and SFDVKD. Trimming took 10 bases from V and 4 from J, leaving 25 bases between them. The CDR3 is made up of 16 amino acids. DNA for the CDR3: TGTGCCACTTACCCCCTTGGGGGCAGGGTAAGATACGAGCAGTACTTC. Amino acids: CATYPLGGRVRYEQYF.

This chain connects TRBV4-3 to TRBJ2-7, with a weak D call TRBD1 (6 bases). The CDR3 has 14 residues. V dropped 1 base and J dropped 2 bases, with 9 bases sitting between them. The germline CDR1 and CDR2 sequences are LGHNA and YSLEER. CDR3 sequence: CASSQGTGTYEQYF. The CDR3 coding sequence is TGCGCCAGCAGCCAAGGTACAGGGACCTACGAGCAGTACTTC.

The genes are TRBV7-9 and TRBJ2-5; 7 bases fit TRBD2. After removal of 4 bases from V and 3 bases from J, the junction contained 2 bases not matched to a gene. Germline loops: CDR1 SEHNR, CDR2 FQNEAQ (reference sequence). The CDR3 is 13 amino acids. The CDR3 DNA reads as TGTGCCAGCAGCTCTCGGGGGGAAGAGACCCAGTACTTC. It specifies CASSSRGEETQYF.